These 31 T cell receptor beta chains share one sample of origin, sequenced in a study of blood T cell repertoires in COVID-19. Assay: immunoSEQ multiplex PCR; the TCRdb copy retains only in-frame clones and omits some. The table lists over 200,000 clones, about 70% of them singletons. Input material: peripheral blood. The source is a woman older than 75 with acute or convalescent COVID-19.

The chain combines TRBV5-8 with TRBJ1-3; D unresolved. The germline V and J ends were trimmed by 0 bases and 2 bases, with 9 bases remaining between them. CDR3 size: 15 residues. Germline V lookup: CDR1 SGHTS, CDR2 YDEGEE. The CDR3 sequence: CASSLGHTAGNTIYF. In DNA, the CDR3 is TGTGCCAGCAGCTTGGGACACACCGCTGGAAACACCATATATTTT.

The CDR3 nucleotides are TGTGCCAGCGGCCTGAAGGGGCGTCCGGTCCAGCCCCAGCATTTT. The encoded protein is CASGLKGRPVQPQHF. The gene calls are TRBV6-2 or TRBV6-3 and TRBJ1-5; D perhaps matches TRBD1 (5 bases). The length of the CDR3 is 15 residues. V was shortened by 8 bases and J by 7 bases, with 21 bases between the two germline ends. Germline V gene sequence: CDR1 MNHEY, CDR2 SVGEGT.

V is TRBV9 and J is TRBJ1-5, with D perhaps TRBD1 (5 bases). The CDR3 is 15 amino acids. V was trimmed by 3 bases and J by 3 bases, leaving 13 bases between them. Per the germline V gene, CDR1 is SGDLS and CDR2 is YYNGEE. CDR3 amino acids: CASSATQEPNQPQHF. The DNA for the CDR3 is TGTGCCAGCAGCGCCACACAGGAGCCCAATCAGCCCCAGCATTTT.

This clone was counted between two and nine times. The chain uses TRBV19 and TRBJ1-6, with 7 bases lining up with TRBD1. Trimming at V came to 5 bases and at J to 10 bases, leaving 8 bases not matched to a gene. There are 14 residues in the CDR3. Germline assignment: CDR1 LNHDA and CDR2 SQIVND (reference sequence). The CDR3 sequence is CASSSRQGQSPLHF. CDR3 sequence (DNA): TGTGCCAGTAGTTCCCGACAGGGTCAATCACCCCTCCACTTT.

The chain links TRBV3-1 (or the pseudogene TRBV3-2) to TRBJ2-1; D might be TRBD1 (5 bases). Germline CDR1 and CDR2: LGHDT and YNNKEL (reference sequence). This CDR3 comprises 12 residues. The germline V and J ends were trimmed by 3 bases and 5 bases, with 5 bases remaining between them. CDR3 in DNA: TGTGCCAGCAGCCAGACAGACAATGAGCAGTTCTTC. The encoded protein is CASSQTDNEQFF.

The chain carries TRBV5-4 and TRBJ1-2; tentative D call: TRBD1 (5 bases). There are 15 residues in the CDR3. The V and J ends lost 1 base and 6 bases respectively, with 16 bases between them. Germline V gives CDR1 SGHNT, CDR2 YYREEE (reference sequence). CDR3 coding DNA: TGTGCCAGCAGCTTGCAGGGAATCTCATTGAATGGCTACACCTTC. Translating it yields CASSLQGISLNGYTF.

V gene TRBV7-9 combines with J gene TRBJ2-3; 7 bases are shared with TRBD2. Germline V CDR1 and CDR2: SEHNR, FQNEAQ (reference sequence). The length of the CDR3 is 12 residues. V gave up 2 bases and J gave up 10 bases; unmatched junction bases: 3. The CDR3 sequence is CASSLQTSSQYF. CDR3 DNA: TGTGCCAGCAGCTTACAGACTAGCTCGCAGTATTTT. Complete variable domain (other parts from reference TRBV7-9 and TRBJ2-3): DTGVSQNPRHKITKRGQNVTFRCDPISEHNRLYWYRQTLGQGPEFLTYFQNEAQLEKSRLLSDRFSAERPKGSFSTLEIQRTEQGDSAMYLCASSLQTSSQYFGPGTRLTVL.

CDR3 nucleotides: TGTGCCTGGAGTGTTGGCTCGCTCGCCGGAACTATGAGCAATCAGCCCCAGCATTTT. Its translation: CAWSVGSLAGTMSNQPQHF. V and J are TRBV30 and TRBJ1-5; D not certain. CDR1 is GTSNPN and CDR2 is SVGIG in the germline V gene (reference sequence). This CDR3 has 19 amino acids. With 0 bases removed from V and 1 base from J, the gap between germline ends came to 22 bases.

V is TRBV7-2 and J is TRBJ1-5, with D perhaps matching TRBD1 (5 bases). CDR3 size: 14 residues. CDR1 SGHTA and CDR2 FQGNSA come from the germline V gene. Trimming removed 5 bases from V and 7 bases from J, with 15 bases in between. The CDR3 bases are TGTGCCAGCAGCGTGGGGGGGATCGGGCAGCCCCAGCATTTT. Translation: CASSVGGIGQPQHF.

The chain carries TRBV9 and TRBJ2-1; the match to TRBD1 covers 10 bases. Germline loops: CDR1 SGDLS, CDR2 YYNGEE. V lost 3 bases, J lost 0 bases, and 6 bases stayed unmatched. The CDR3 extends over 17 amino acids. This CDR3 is CASSEGTGASSYNEQFF. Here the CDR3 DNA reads TGTGCCAGCAGCGAAGGGACAGGGGCGAGCTCCTACAATGAGCAGTTCTTC.

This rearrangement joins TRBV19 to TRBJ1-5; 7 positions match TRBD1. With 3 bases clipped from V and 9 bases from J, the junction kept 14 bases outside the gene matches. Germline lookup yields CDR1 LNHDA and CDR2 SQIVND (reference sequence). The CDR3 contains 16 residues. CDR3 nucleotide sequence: TGTGCCAGTAGTATTAACTGGACAGGTCGCAAAGTGCCCCAGCATTTT. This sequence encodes CASSINWTGRKVPQHF.

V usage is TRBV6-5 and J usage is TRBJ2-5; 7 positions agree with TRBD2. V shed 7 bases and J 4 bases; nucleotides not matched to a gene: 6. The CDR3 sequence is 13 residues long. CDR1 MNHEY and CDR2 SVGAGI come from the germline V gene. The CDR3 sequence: CASTNGGGETQYF. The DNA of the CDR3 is TGTGCCAGCACCAATGGGGGGGGAGAGACCCAGTACTTC.

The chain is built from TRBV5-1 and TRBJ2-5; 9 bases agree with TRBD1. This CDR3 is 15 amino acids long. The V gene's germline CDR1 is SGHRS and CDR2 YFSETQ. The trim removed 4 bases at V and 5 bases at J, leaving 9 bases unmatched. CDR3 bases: TGCGCCAGCAGCGCGGACAGGGGTATAAGGGAGACCCAGTACTTC. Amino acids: CASSADRGIRETQYF.

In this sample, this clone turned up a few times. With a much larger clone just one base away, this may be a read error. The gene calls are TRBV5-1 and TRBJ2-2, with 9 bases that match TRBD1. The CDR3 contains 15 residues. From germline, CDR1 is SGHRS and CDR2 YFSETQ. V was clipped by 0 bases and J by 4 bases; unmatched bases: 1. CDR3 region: CASSLATGGTGELFF. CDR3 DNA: TGCGCCAGCAGCTTGGCGACAGGGGGCACCGGGGAGCTGTTTTTT.

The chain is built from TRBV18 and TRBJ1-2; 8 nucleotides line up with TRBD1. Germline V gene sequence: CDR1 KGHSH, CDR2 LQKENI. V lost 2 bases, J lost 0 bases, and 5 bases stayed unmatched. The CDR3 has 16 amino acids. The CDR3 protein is CASSPIATGANYGYTF. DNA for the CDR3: TGTGCCAGCTCACCAATTGCGACAGGGGCTAACTATGGCTACACCTTC.

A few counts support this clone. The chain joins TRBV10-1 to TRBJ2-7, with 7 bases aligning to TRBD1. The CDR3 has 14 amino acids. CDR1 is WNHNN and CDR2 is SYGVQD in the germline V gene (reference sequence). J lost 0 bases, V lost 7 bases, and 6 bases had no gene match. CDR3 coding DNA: TGCGCCAGCATGACAGGGACAGTCTCCTACGAGCAGTACTTC. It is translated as CASMTGTVSYEQYF.

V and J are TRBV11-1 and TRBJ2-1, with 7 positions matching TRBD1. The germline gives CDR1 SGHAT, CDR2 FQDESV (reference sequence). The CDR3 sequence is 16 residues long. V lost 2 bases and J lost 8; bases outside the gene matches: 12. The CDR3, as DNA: TGTGCCAGCAGCTTAACCTACGGGACAGCACGCCATGAGCAGTTCTTC. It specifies CASSLTYGTARHEQFF.

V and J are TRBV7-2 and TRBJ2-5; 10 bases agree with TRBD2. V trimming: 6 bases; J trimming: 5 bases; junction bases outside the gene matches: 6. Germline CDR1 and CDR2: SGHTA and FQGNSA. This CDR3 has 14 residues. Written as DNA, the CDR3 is TGTGCCAGCAGTTATAGCGGGGGGAGGGAGACCCAGTACTTC. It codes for CASSYSGGRETQYF.

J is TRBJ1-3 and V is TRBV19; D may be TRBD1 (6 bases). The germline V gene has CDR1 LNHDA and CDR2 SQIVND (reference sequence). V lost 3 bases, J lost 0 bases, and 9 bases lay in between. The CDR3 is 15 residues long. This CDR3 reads CASSIGQPSGNTIYF. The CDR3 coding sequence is TGTGCCAGTAGTATCGGACAGCCCTCTGGAAACACCATATATTTT. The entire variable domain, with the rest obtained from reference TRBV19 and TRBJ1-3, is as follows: DGGITQSPKYLFRKEGQNVTLSCEQNLNHDAMYWYRQDPGQGLRLIYYSQIVNDFQKGDIAEGYSVSREKKESFPLTVTSAQKNPTAFYLCASSIGQPSGNTIYFGEGSWLTVV.

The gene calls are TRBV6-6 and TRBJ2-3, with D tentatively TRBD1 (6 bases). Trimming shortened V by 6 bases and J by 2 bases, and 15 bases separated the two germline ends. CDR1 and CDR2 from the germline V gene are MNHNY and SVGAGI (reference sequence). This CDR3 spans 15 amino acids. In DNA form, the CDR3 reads TGTGCCAGCAGAGGTCAGGGGAGTTACACAGATACGCAGTATTTT. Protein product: CASRGQGSYTDTQYF.

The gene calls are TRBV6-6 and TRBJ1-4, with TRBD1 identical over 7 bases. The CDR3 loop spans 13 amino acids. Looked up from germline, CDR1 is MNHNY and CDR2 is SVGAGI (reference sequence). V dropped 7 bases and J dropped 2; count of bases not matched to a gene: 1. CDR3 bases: TGTGCCAGCAAGGGGGCCACTAATGAAAAACTGTTTTTT. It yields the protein CASKGATNEKLFF.

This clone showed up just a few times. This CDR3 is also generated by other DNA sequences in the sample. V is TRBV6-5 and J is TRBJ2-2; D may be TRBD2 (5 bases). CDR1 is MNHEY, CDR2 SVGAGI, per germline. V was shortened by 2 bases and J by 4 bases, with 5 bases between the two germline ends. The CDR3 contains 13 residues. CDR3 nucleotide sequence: TGTGCCAGCAGTTACCGGGGCACCGGGGAGCTGTTTTTT. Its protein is CASSYRGTGELFF.

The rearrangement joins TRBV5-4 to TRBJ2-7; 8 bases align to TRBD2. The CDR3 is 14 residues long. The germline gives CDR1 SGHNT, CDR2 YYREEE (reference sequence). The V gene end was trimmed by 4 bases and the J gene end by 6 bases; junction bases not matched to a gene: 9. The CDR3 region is CASSRGGTRGEQYF. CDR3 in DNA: TGTGCCAGCAGCCGGGGTGGGACTAGGGGCGAGCAGTACTTC.

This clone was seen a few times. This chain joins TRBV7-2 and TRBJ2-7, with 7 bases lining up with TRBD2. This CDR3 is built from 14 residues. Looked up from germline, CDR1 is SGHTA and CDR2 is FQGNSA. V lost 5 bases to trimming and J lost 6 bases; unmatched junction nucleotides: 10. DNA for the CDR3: TGTGCCAGCAGCCCAGGACTAGGAGGGGTCGAGCAGTACTTC. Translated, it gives CASSPGLGGVEQYF.

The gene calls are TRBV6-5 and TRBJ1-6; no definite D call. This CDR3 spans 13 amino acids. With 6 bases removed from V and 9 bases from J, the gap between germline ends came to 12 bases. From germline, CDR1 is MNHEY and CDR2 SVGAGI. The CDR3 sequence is CASSSLRGSPLHF. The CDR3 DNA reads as TGTGCCAGCAGCTCTCTACGGGGTTCACCCCTCCACTTT.

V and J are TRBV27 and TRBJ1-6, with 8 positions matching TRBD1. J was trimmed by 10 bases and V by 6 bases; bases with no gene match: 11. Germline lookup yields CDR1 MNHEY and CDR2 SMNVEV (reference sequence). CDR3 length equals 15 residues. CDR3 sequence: CASSTLQGAGSPLHF. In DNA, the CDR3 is TGTGCCAGCAGCACCCTGCAGGGGGCTGGATCACCCCTCCACTTT.

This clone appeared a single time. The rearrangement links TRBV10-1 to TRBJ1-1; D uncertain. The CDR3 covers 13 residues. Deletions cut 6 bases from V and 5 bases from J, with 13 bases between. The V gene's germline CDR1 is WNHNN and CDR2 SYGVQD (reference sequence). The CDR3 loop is CASRVTGGTEAFF. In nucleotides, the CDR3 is TGCGCCAGCAGAGTGACGGGAGGGACTGAAGCTTTCTTT.

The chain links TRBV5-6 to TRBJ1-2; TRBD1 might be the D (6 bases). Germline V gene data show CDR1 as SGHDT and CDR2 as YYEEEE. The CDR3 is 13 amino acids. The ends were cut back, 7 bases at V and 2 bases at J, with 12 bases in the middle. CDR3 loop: CASRPTGNYGYTF. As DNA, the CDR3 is TGTGCCAGCCGCCCTACAGGGAACTATGGCTACACCTTC.

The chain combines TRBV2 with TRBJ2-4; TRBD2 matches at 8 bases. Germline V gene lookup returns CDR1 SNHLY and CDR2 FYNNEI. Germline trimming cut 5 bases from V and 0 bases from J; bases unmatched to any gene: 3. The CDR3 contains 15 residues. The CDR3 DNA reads TGTGCCAGCAGTCCAGCGGGAGTAGCCAAAAACATTCAGTACTTC. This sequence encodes CASSPAGVAKNIQYF.

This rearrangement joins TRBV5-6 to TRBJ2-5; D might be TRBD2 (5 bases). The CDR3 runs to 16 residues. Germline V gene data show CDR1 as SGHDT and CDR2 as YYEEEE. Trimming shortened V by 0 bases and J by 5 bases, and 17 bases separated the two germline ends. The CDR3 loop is CASSLAGVLVRETQYF. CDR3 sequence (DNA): TGTGCCAGCAGCTTGGCCGGGGTACTAGTCCGGGAGACCCAGTACTTC.

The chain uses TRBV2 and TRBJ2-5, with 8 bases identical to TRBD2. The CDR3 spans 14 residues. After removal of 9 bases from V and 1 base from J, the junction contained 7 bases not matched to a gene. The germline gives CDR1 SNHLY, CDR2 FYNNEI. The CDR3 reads CASKGAGGQETQYF. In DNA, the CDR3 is TGTGCCAGTAAGGGTGCGGGAGGCCAAGAGACCCAGTACTTC.